One and the same sample provided the 25 T cell receptor beta chains below, sequenced in a study of cytomegalovirus exposure and HLA in healthy donors (dated by TCRdb to the late 2010s). The library was obtained by the immunoSEQ multiplex PCR assay. For the multiplex PCR, a mixture combining 60 forward primers for TCR Vbeta segments and 13 reverse primers for TCR Jbeta segments was used. The table was pulled from immuneACCESS by TCRdb, which kept in-frame rearrangements only. Such tables lose some clones; where checked, under half of the loss comes from unresolved V genes, and the rest has no known cause. The sample has under 130,000 clones on record, roughly 80% of them singletons. The top ten hold around 5% of the sample. Material for sequencing was PBMCs. The receptor source for this set is a female donor in good health and CMV-seropositive.

The chain joins TRBV5-5 to TRBJ2-7; D might be TRBD1 (5 bases). The CDR3 totals 15 residues. Germline V CDR1 and CDR2: SGHKS, YYEKEE (reference sequence). V was trimmed by 4 bases and J by 3 bases, leaving 17 bases between them. CDR3 coding DNA: TGTGCCAGCAGCGAGGACACATTCCTCCACTACGAGCAGTACTTC. Its protein is CASSEDTFLHYEQYF.

This chain joins TRBV9 and TRBJ2-1; TRBD1 matches 7 bases. Germline V CDR1 and CDR2: SGDLS, YYNGEE. The length of the CDR3 is 14 residues. The trim removed 0 bases at V and 3 bases at J, leaving 0 bases unmatched. This CDR3 reads CASSVGDSYNEQFF. The CDR3 DNA is TGTGCCAGCAGCGTAGGGGACAGCTACAATGAGCAGTTCTTC.

The chain uses TRBV30 and TRBJ1-5, with D uncertain. Per the germline V gene, CDR1 is GTSNPN and CDR2 is SVGIG (reference sequence). The CDR3 runs to 12 residues. Trimming left V 4 bases short and J 4 bases short, with 8 bases between. The CDR3 sequence: CAWTLNNQPQHF. The CDR3 DNA reads as TGTGCCTGGACGTTAAATAATCAGCCCCAGCATTTT.

V gene TRBV5-8 combines with J gene TRBJ1-1; D unresolved. This CDR3 has 13 residues. CDR1 is SGHTS, CDR2 YDEGEE, per germline. V was trimmed by 1 base and J by 2 bases, leaving 6 bases between them. CDR3 region: CASSLTRNTEAFF. CDR3 in DNA: TGTGCCAGCAGCTTGACACGCAACACTGAAGCTTTCTTT.

This sequence joins TRBV10-2 and TRBJ2-7; possibly TRBD2 for D (5 bases). Trimming took off 6 bases at V and 2 bases at J, with 20 bases between the two ends. In germline, CDR1 is WSHSY, CDR2 SAAADI. CDR3 length: 16 residues. CDR3 DNA: TGCGCCAGCAGCCAAACGGGAAGCTCCTTCACCTACGAGCAGTACTTC. It codes for CASSQTGSSFTYEQYF.

The chain carries TRBV7-2 and TRBJ2-5; D perhaps matches TRBD1 (6 bases). CDR1 is SGHTA, CDR2 FQGNSA, per germline. This CDR3 is built from 14 residues. The germline V and J ends were trimmed by 5 bases and 1 base, with 11 bases remaining between them. The CDR3 is CASSRRGSQETQYF. The CDR3 bases are TGTGCCAGCAGCCGCAGGGGATCCCAAGAGACCCAGTACTTC.

The chain employs TRBV7-3 and TRBJ2-2; 9 bases are a match to TRBD2. Germline trimming cut 5 bases from V and 5 bases from J; bases unmatched to any gene: 9. The CDR3 extends over 16 amino acids. CDR1 SGHTA and CDR2 FQGTGA come from the germline V gene. The CDR3 DNA sequence: TGTGCCAGCAGCCCGAAGGCTAGCGGGGATACCGGGGAGCTGTTTTTT. Protein: CASSPKASGDTGELFF.

V and J are TRBV6-4 and TRBJ2-7, with 9 bases matching TRBD2. Trimming took 2 bases from V and 9 from J; bases not matched to a gene: 11. This CDR3 spans 15 amino acids. Germline loops: CDR1 MRHNA, CDR2 SNTAGT. CDR3 nucleotide sequence: TGTGCCAGCAGTGACGGACTAGCGACACTTCCCGGGCAGTACTTC. It translates to CASSDGLATLPGQYF.

J is TRBJ1-4 and V is TRBV6-1; 7 bases map to TRBD1. The CDR3 is 16 residues long. Looked up from germline, CDR1 is MNHNS and CDR2 is SASEGT. V was pared by 1 base and J by 8 bases, with 10 bases of the junction left unmatched. CDR3 in amino acids: CASSEERDRLREKLFF. DNA for the CDR3: TGTGCCAGCAGTGAAGAGAGGGACAGATTAAGGGAAAAACTGTTTTTT.

J is TRBJ2-7 and V is TRBV28; possibly TRBD2 for D (6 bases). The germline gives CDR1 MDHEN, CDR2 SYDVKM. The CDR3 has 14 residues. Trimming cost V 6 bases and J 2 bases, with 14 bases left between them. CDR3 coding DNA: TGTGCCAGCAGGCCAGCGGGTGGGACCTACGAGCAGTACTTC. This sequence encodes CASRPAGGTYEQYF.

The chain carries TRBV7-9 and TRBJ2-1, with 9 bases identical to TRBD2. The V segment lost 0 bases and the J segment 8 bases; nucleotides outside the gene matches: 11. This CDR3 has 17 amino acids. From germline, CDR1 is SEHNR and CDR2 FQNEAQ (reference sequence). Here the CDR3 DNA reads TGTGCCAGCAGCTTAGCGGCGGGGGGGCCAGCAGGCGATGAGCAGTTCTTC. Translating it yields CASSLAAGGPAGDEQFF. The full variable domain, with the rest looked up from reference TRBV7-9 and TRBJ2-1, is DTGVSQNPRHKITKRGQNVTFRCDPISEHNRLYWYRQTLGQGPEFLTYFQNEAQLEKSRLLSDRFSAERPKGSFSTLEIQRTEQGDSAMYLCASSLAAGGPAGDEQFFGPGTRLTVL.

The chain links TRBV28 to TRBJ2-5, with D possibly being TRBD2 (6 bases). Per germline, CDR1 MDHEN and CDR2 SYDVKM. Trimming removed 4 bases at V and 1 base at J, with 13 bases between. This CDR3 is built from 15 residues. CDR3 DNA: TGTGCCAGCAGTTCACCTCGGGGAGGCCAAGAGACCCAGTACTTC. Protein: CASSSPRGGQETQYF. Full variable domain (outside the CDR3, taken from reference TRBV28 and TRBJ2-5): DVKVTQSSRYLVKRTGEKVFLECVQDMDHENMFWYRQDPGLGLRLIYFSYDVKMKEKGDIPEGYSVSREKKERFSLILESASTNQTSMYLCASSSPRGGQETQYFGPGTRLLVL.

In its sample, this clone was seen a few times. This chain links TRBV28 with TRBJ2-5, with D hard to call. CDR1 and CDR2 from the germline V gene are MDHEN and SYDVKM. The CDR3 is 13 amino acids. V was cut by 3 bases and J by 2 bases, with 7 bases left in between. CDR3 sequence: CASSFRSQETQYF. CDR3 bases: TGTGCCAGCAGTTTTCGCAGTCAAGAGACCCAGTACTTC.

This chain uses TRBV7-3 with TRBJ2-1; D perhaps matches TRBD2 (5 bases). This CDR3 comprises 15 residues. CDR1 and CDR2 from the germline V gene are SGHTA and FQGTGA. V lost 8 bases and J lost 0, with 14 bases in between. The CDR3 loop is CASAKRTSSYNEQFF. The CDR3 region has the DNA TGTGCCAGCGCTAAGCGGACGAGCTCCTACAATGAGCAGTTCTTC.

The rearrangement links TRBV6-4 to TRBJ1-6; D remains ambiguous. Trimming shortened V by 2 bases and J by 7 bases, and 9 bases separated the two germline ends. This CDR3 comprises 14 residues. Germline assignment: CDR1 MRHNA and CDR2 SNTAGT. This CDR3 is CASSDGQLNSPLHF. The CDR3 nucleotides read TGTGCCAGCAGTGACGGGCAGCTCAATTCACCCCTCCACTTT.

The chain is built from TRBV7-8 and TRBJ2-7; 8 bases are a match to TRBD1. This CDR3 has 14 residues. Germline trimming cut 5 bases from V and 5 bases from J; bases unmatched to any gene: 8. The germline gives CDR1 SGHVS, CDR2 FQNEAQ. CDR3: CASSPWTGTNEQYF. The CDR3 DNA reads as TGTGCCAGCAGCCCATGGACAGGGACGAACGAGCAGTACTTC.

V and J are TRBV6-6 and TRBJ2-7; 10 bases agree with TRBD1. The CDR3 length is 13 residues. Germline-derived CDR1 and CDR2 are MNHNY and SVGAGI (reference sequence). J gave up 1 base and V 8 bases, and 2 bases lay outside the gene matches. CDR3 bases: TGTGCCAGCGGGACAGGGGCGTCCTACGAGCAGTACTTC. This sequence encodes CASGTGASYEQYF.

The gene calls are TRBV19 and TRBJ2-1, with D perhaps matching TRBD1 (5 bases). The CDR3 length is 15 residues. The V end lost 5 bases, the J end lost 4 bases, and 15 bases lay between the germline ends. The germline CDR1 and CDR2 sequences are LNHDA and SQIVND (reference sequence). The CDR3 DNA is TGTGCCAGTAGTTCAGCGACAGCTAAGTACAATGAGCAGTTCTTC. This encodes CASSSATAKYNEQFF.

The chain joins TRBV27 to TRBJ2-7; 9 bases agree with TRBD1. Looked up from germline, CDR1 is MNHEY and CDR2 is SMNVEV (reference sequence). Losses at the gene ends were 5 bases for V and 3 bases for J; bases not matched to a gene: 8. The CDR3 has 15 amino acids. CDR3 nucleotides: TGTGCCAGCAGTCCTGGGACAGGGTTCGACTACGAGCAGTACTTC. It yields the protein CASSPGTGFDYEQYF.

The rearrangement joins TRBV10-3 to TRBJ1-1, with 10 bases identical to TRBD1. The CDR3 is made up of 15 amino acids. From germline, CDR1 is ENHRY and CDR2 SYGVKD. Unmatched junction bases numbered 7, after V lost 3 bases and J lost 6 bases. The CDR3 loop is CAISEPGTGESEAFF. The CDR3 DNA is TGTGCCATCAGTGAACCCGGGACAGGGGAGTCTGAAGCTTTCTTT.

The rearrangement joins TRBV25-1 to TRBJ1-2; 8 nucleotides agree with TRBD1. The germline gives CDR1 MGHDK, CDR2 SYGVNS. CDR3 length: 16 amino acids. V shed 3 bases, J shed 4 bases, and the junction held 10 bases outside the gene matches. The CDR3 spells CASSDSPGQGVYGYTF. The CDR3 region has the DNA TGTGCCAGCAGTGATTCCCCAGGACAGGGAGTCTATGGCTACACCTTC.

Details on this clone: Its ends do not fully match the called genes, so a read error is possible. The chain has TRBV7-9 and TRBJ2-7; 7 positions match TRBD2. The V gene's germline CDR1 is SEHNR and CDR2 FQNEAQ (reference sequence). CDR3 size: 15 residues. CDR3 sequence (DNA): TGTTCCAGCAGACCCGGTCGGAGCGGGGCCTACGAGCAGTACTTC. Amino acid sequence: CSSRPGRSGAYEQYF.

The V and J genes are TRBV6-1 and TRBJ2-7; TRBD2 matches 8 bases. The CDR3 totals 13 residues. The trim removed 7 bases at V and 5 bases at J, leaving 7 bases unmatched. Germline V gene sequence: CDR1 MNHNS, CDR2 SASEGT. The CDR3 reads CASTLGLADEQYF. CDR3 DNA: TGTGCCAGCACCCTTGGACTAGCCGACGAGCAGTACTTC.

The genes are TRBV30 and TRBJ2-7, with D maybe TRBD2 (5 bases). Germline V gene data show CDR1 as GTSNPN and CDR2 as SVGIG (reference sequence). Trimming stripped 1 base from V and 1 base from J, with 11 bases between. The length of the CDR3 is 14 residues. The CDR3 region has the DNA TGTGCCTGGAGTGAGGACGGACTTTCCTACGAGCAGTACTTC. It is translated as CAWSEDGLSYEQYF.

The chain combines TRBV4-1 with TRBJ2-2, with a possible D match to TRBD2 (6 bases). The CDR3 runs 13 residues. Looked up from germline, CDR1 is MGHRA and CDR2 is YSYEKL. V gave up 7 bases and J gave up 5 bases, with 11 bases separating them. The CDR3 reads CASTGSWTGELFF. For the CDR3, the DNA is TGCGCCAGCACCGGGAGTTGGACCGGGGAGCTGTTTTTT.